This TCR beta chain was found in a study of blood T cell repertoires in COVID-19. About the study: Both acute and convalescent COVID-19 samples were obtained from the United States, Italy and Spain.

Unmatched junction bases numbered 2, after V lost 0 bases and J lost 3 bases. The CDR3 is 16 amino acids. Germline CDR1 reads MNHEY; CDR2 reads SVGAGI. Original handling: The assay estimated nucleated cells by amplifying reference gene primers. Sequencing was performed with immunoSEQ multiplex PCR; in TCRdb, only in-frame clones are kept and a portion is missing. The V and J calls and clone size are taken from that table; D and trimming were inferred from the DNA. The sample lists over 95,000 clones; over 80% were seen once. The chain is built from TRBV6-5 and TRBJ2-6, with TRBD1 identical over 7 bases. The sequence was collected from a woman in her fifties or sixties with acute or convalescent COVID-19. The sample was peripheral blood. Here the CDR3 reads CASSYSTGFGANVLTF. CDR3 nucleotides: TGTGCCAGCAGTTACTCGACAGGGTTTGGGGCCAACGTCCTGACTTTC.